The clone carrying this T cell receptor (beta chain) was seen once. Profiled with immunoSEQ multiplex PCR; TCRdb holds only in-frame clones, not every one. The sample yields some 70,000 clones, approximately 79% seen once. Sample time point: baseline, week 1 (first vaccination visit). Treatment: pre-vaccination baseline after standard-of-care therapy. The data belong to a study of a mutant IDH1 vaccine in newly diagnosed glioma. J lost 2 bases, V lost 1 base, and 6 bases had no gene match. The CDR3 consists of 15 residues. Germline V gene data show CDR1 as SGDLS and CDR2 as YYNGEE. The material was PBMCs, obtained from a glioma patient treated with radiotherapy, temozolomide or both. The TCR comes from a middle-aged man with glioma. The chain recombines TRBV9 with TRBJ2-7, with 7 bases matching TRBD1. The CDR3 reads CASSVTGQAAYEQYF. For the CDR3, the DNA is TGTGCCAGCAGCGTAACCGGACAGGCAGCCTACGAGCAGTACTTC.